This TCR beta chain was documented in a study of blood T cell repertoires in COVID-19 (dated by TCRdb to about 2020). Broadly, across the study: Collaborator samples came from the United States, Italy and Spain and covered acute and convalescent phases of COVID-19. The prospective study material was composed of cDNA or gDNA derived from T cells, B-cell-depleted T cells, or PBMCs. Deeply sampled blood TCRbeta repertoires from subjects exposed to, actively infected with, or recovered from COVID-19 were included in the dataset. The repertoires were made available in a free public database intended to serve as a resource for research on the immune response to SARS-CoV-2. The samples were drawn from two sources: the first 160 participants of the ongoing ImmuneRACE study, and 1,000 to 1,500 subjects contributed by 6 global collaborators. Sample metadata almost always included a de-identified subject ID, COVID-19 status, age in years and sex. Where available, HLA class I and class II types were obtained from metadata supplied by the sample provider rather than from assay-based typing.

Study-wide conclusions, independent of this receptor: The quantity of clinical and demographic metadata differed by source and by participant and was supplied without curation.

Concerning this clone itself: Its antigen has not been determined. No base-level quality is on record; no much larger clone is a single base apart.

One collaborating source in Seattle enrolled patients while the patients were actively infected and followed the patients over time throughout the course of disease. Each collaborating institution followed its own protocols to collect whole blood in K2EDTA tubes. For TCRbeta analysis, collaborators shipped samples as frozen whole blood, isolated PBMCs, or DNA extracted from either of those sample types. The CDR3 holds 16 amino acids from the cysteine to the phenylalanine. Solely the CDR3 DNA is kept, with 48 bases framed from the first base. The CDR1 and CDR2 encoded by the germline V gene (reference sequence) are DFQATT and SNEGSKA. Ends trimmed: V by 3 bases, J by 0 bases; bases unmatched to a gene: 7. TCRbeta CDR3 regions were amplified from genomic DNA by means of the immunoSEQ Assay, a bias-controlled multiplex PCR. Per the source publication's procedure: The number of nucleated cells in each sample was estimated by amplification of reference gene primers within the assay. To quantify the absolute abundance of each unique TCRbeta CDR3 rearrangement, sequence reads were collapsed and filtered. Productive Simpson clonality was computed per sample as the square root of Simpson's diversity index over productive rearrangements. TCRdb holds this immuneACCESS table with in-frame rearrangements only. Some clones are missing; in checked studies, unresolved V genes explain under half, and the rest has no known cause. V and J calls plus clone size are reproduced from that table; the DNA served to infer D and trimming. This sample gives approximately 290,000 clones in total; roughly 84% of them show up just once. 0.85% to 1% of the sample comes from the top ten.

The clonotype was recovered from a human donor with COVID-19, enrolled during active disease. The donor label of this sample is uncertain. The chain uses TRBV20-1 and TRBJ2-3; the central 9 bases match TRBD1. The sample consisted of peripheral blood. The base sequence is TGCAGTGCTAGTAGAGGGACAGGGCTAAGCACAGATACGCAGTATTTT. Its coded protein is CSASRGTGLSTDTQYF.